This TCR beta chain originates from a study of vaccination and CD4 T cells after COVID-19 (dated by TCRdb to between 2021 and 2024). Context from the whole study: SARS-CoV-2 positivity had been established in the convalescent patients by nasal swab PCR, and mild disease was recorded in about 9 of these patients and severe disease in one. The time from the second vaccine dose to post-vaccine blood sampling had a median of around 72 days and ranged from roughly 13 to 241 days. Post-COVID blood samples from convalescent patients were collected a median of around 100 days after diagnosis, with a range of about 30 to 170 days. In approximately eleven COVID-19 convalescent patients and a handful of infection-naive healthy vaccine recipients, the spike-specific CD4+ TCR repertoire before mRNA vaccination was compared with the repertoire after mRNA vaccination. Each participant got two doses of either the Pfizer-BioNTech BNT162b2 vaccine (n=8) or the Moderna mRNA-1273 vaccine (n=2). For stimulating the cultures, overlapping spike peptide pools were used, derived from SARS-CoV-2 as well as from the common cold coronaviruses HCoV-NL63, HCoV-OC43 and HCoV-229E. In the convalescent cohort there were six males and four females, among whom were two Hispanic individuals, seven Caucasians, two Asians and one multiracial person. Control cultures used a CEFX viral epitope pool as positive control, an HIV-1 Nef peptide pool as negative control, or no peptide. The study at large found these results: Nearly all vaccine-specific clones in convalescent patients (304 of 307) were mono-reactive for SARS-CoV-2 spike rather than cross-reactive with common cold coronaviruses. Among the post-vaccine SARS-CoV-2-reactive clones in convalescent patients, a median roughly 85% showed up only after vaccination, which suggests vaccine-specific priming. The study included relatively few convalescent patients and did not analyze early timepoints after natural infection. An increase in the median number of SARS-CoV-2-reactive clonotypes from more than 20 after infection to 35 to 40 after vaccination was observed, but the change was not found to be significant.

The cysteine opens and the phenylalanine closes a CDR3 of 14 amino acids. The retained sequence is limited to the CDR3, 42 bases, with the frame set at the first base. Trimming costs V 4 bases and J 0 bases, and their ends lie 10 bases apart. The germline V gene gives CDR1 as SGHRS and CDR2 as YFSETQ. The library was obtained by PCR. DNA from cultured CD4+ T cells underwent TCR sequencing with the Oncomine TCR Beta short-read assay at the Johns Hopkins FTIC core. The QIAamp micro DNA kit was used to extract genomic DNA from the cultured CD4+ T cells. Oncomine TCR Beta libraries from cultured CD4+ T cells were pooled using unique dual indexes and sequenced on an Illumina iSeq 100. On the authors' methods: Non-productive sequences were filtered out, and CDR3s that did not start with C, did not end with F or W, or were shorter than 7 amino acids were discarded. The MANAFEST web application was used to identify antigen-specific clonotypes by comparing peptide-stimulated wells against reference wells and other culture wells. An FDR below 0.05, an odds ratio above 5, and a productive frequency above 0.1% in at least two of three replicate wells were required for clones to be considered positive. Clonotypes that were significantly expanded in both SARS-CoV-2 spike wells and at least one common cold coronavirus spike condition were defined as cross-reactive. Levenshtein distances (stringdist) and unrooted phylogenetic trees (ape) in R version 3.6.1 were used to assess CDR3 homology. TCRdb trimmed public reads at Q25 via fastp, called clones via MiXCR and kept in-frame beta chains. CDR3 protein sequences are deduplicated, and each keeps its most common genes and DNA. None of the V and J calls come from the authors' own analysis; TCRdb made them. The sample includes 9,500 to 15,000 distinct CDR3 sequences, with around 40% observed a single time. The ten most abundant clones make up around 22% of the sample.

The sample's treatment or condition label, in plain terms: roughly 10-day PBMC culture with coronavirus spike peptide pools or control peptides (ViraFEST assay). The ViraFEST assay was used in the study, in which antigen-specific T cells were expanded with peptide pools and expanded clonotypes were subsequently identified by TCR sequencing. Positive SARS-CoV-2 PCR tests in the convalescent patients dated from March to December 2020, before Alpha, Beta and Delta variants emerged in the United States. Each well held approximately 2 million PBMCs cultured in IMDM containing roughly 5% human AB serum and about 10 IU/ml IL-2, with 7.5 to 10 ug/ml peptide pools added. On days 3 and 7, half of the culture medium was replaced with fresh IL-2-containing medium. Once the cells had been in culture for around nine days, the EasySep CD4+ T cell isolation kit was used to isolate CD4+ T cells by negative selection. Ficoll-Paque Plus gradient centrifugation was used to isolate PBMCs from whole blood, and the isolated PBMCs were then either used fresh or cryopreserved at -140C. Each culture condition was generally run in triplicate wells.

About this clonotype: Its antigen remains undetermined. Per-base quality was not reported, and no clone a single base away is much larger than it.

The receptor chain draws on TRBV5-1 and TRBJ1-2; tentative D gene TRBD1, with 6 bases matching. The sample was cultured CD4+ T cells from blood. The TCR sequence derives from a human donor with COVID-19. The CDR3 region has the sequence CASSLGQPNYGYTF. The nucleotide sequence is TGCGCCAGCAGCCTAGGACAGCCTAACTATGGCTACACCTTC.